The rows below give T cell receptor beta chains drawn from one sample of a study of graft-versus-host responses after intestinal transplantation. Their antigen targets remain unknown. This table comes from immunoSEQ multiplex PCR, and its TCRdb copy is limited to in-frame clones, with some not included. The sample includes 45,000 to 60,000 clones, around 90% of them seen just once. The sequencing used unstimulated CD4+ T cells sorted from spleen or lymph node cells, collected before transplant. These TCRs come from a human donor who was the organ donor for an intestinal transplant. CDR3s include the opening cysteine and the closing phenylalanine or tryptophan. Fields, in order: clone size, CDR3 length, V gene, J gene, D gene, CDR3 DNA, CDR3 protein. The D gene is left open where the match is weak. The size field is filled for only some rows; it gives once, few, many or a size class.

-	14	TRBV6-5	TRBJ2-5	TRBD2	TGTGCCAGCAGACGACTAGCGGGAGGCGAGACCCAGTACTTC	CASRRLAGGETQYF
-	12	TRBV7-2	TRBJ2-7	-	TGTGCCAGCAGCTACGCTGGCTACGAGCAGTACTTC	CASSYAGYEQYF
few	15	TRBV9	TRBJ2-3	TRBD1	TGTGCCAGCAGCCACCGGGACAGGGGCACAGATACGCAGTATTTT	CASSHRDRGTDTQYF
-	13	TRBV6-1	TRBJ1-6	TRBD1	TGTGCCAGCAGTGTCGACAGGGAGGTCTCCCTCCACTTT	CASSVDREVSLHF
-	16	TRBV9	TRBJ2-2	-	TGTGCCAGCAGCGTAGGGGTAGCCGGGAGCACCGGGGAGCTGTTTTTT	CASSVGVAGSTGELFF
-	17	TRBV21-1	TRBJ2-1	-	TGTGCCAGCAGCAAAGAAGGGACTAGCGGGACCAACAATGAGCAGTTCTTC	CASSKEGTSGTNNEQFF
-	11	TRBV29-1	TRBJ2-1	-	TGCAGCGGGACATCCTACAATGAGCAGTTCTTC	CSGTSYNEQFF
-	16	TRBV5-6	TRBJ2-5	-	TGTGCCAGCAGCTTGGGACCGGATGCCATTGGGGAGACCCAGTACTTC	CASSLGPDAIGETQYF
-	13	TRBV30	TRBJ2-5	-	TGTGCCTCCCAGGGCCAAAACCAAGAGACCCAGTACTTC	CASQGQNQETQYF
-	11	TRBV29-1	TRBJ2-7	TRBD1	TGCAGCGCCGGGACAGTATACGAGCAGTACTTC	CSAGTVYEQYF
-	13	TRBV5-6	TRBJ2-3	-	TGTGCCAGCAGGGGGACCGCAGGGACTACGCAGTATTTT	CASRGTAGTTQYF
-	14	TRBV9	TRBJ1-2	-	TGTGCCACCATCCCATGGACAGCGGGGGGTGGCTACACCTTC	CATIPWTAGGGYTF
once	16	TRBV7-8	TRBJ2-3	TRBD2	TGTGCCAGCAGCTTAGCGCGGCTAGCGGGCACAGATACGCAGTATTTT	CASSLARLAGTDTQYF
-	11	TRBV20-1	TRBJ1-1	-	TGCAGTGCAGAGGCCCAGGGTGAAGCTTTCTTT	CSAEAQGEAFF
-	16	TRBV5-4	TRBJ2-3	-	TGTGCCAGCAGCCCGGATGGGGGGCGCAGAGCTGATACGCAGTATTTT	CASSPDGGRRADTQYF
-	15	TRBV7-2	TRBJ2-3	TRBD2	TGTGCCAGCAGGGATAGCGGGATCAGCACAGATACGCAGTATTTT	CASRDSGISTDTQYF
few	15	TRBV10-3	TRBJ2-5	TRBD2	TGTGCCATCAGTTCTAGCGGGTTTACCCAAGAGACCCAGTACTTC	CAISSSGFTQETQYF
-	14	TRBV5-8	TRBJ1-4	-	TGTGCCAGCAGCCCCGGGCCCTATAATGAAAAACTGTTTTTT	CASSPGPYNEKLFF
-	14	TRBV25-1	TRBJ2-5	-	TGTGCCAGCAGTCACCGGGACAACCAAGAGACCCAGTACTTC	CASSHRDNQETQYF
-	12	TRBV25-1	TRBJ2-2	-	TGTGCCAGCAGAACAGGGCTAGGGGAGCTGTTTTTT	CASRTGLGELFF
-	15	TRBV1	TRBJ2-7	-	TGCACCAGCAGCCAAGATGGGGGGACTTCCCACGAGCAGTACTTC	CTSSQDGGTSHEQYF
-	14	TRBV5-1	TRBJ1-1	-	TGCGCCAGCAGTGTCGGACACCCGAACACTGAAGCTTTCTTT	CASSVGHPNTEAFF
once	15	TRBV9	TRBJ1-4	-	TGTGCCAGCAGCCCACTTGGAGGGGCTAATGAAAAACTGCTTTTT	CASSPLGGANEKLLF
-	16	TRBV28	TRBJ2-6	-	TGTGCCATCAAAAAAACAGGGTCTTCTGGGGCCAACGTCCTGACTTTC	CAIKKTGSSGANVLTF
-	12	TRBV28	TRBJ2-7	-	TGTGCCAGCAGTTACTGGGGGAACGAGCAGTACTTC	CASSYWGNEQYF
once	14	TRBV6-5	TRBJ1-2	TRBD1	TGTGCCAGCAGTTACTTACAGGGGAACTATGGCTACACCTTC	CASSYLQGNYGYTF
-	14	TRBV5-1	TRBJ2-7	TRBD1	TGCGCCAGCGGCTCGACAGGGGGCGCCTACGAGCAGTACTTC	CASGSTGGAYEQYF
once	15	TRBV11-2	TRBJ2-7	-	TGTGCCAGCAGCTCGGTGGAGGTCGGTACCTACGAGCAGTACTTC	CASSSVEVGTYEQYF
-	14	TRBV5-4	TRBJ1-1	TRBD1	TGTGCCAGCAGCTTGGAGGCAGGGGGCACTGAAGCTTTCTTT	CASSLEAGGTEAFF
-	14	TRBV4-2	TRBJ2-1	-	TGTGCCAGCAGCCAAGCGGGCTCCTACAATGAGCAGTTCTTC	CASSQAGSYNEQFF
-	15	TRBV4-2	TRBJ2-3	-	TGTGCCAGCAGCCAAGGTTACTCTAGCACAGATACGCAGTATTTT	CASSQGYSSTDTQYF
-	16	TRBV7-2	TRBJ2-7	TRBD2	TGTGCCAGCAGCACGGGGAGCGGGAGGGGGTTGGACGAGCAGTACTTC	CASSTGSGRGLDEQYF
-	17	TRBV4-1	TRBJ2-2	TRBD2	TGCGCCAGCAGCCAAGGAGCTCGTGGCGGGGGGACCGGGGAGCTGTTTTTT	CASSQGARGGGTGELFF
-	16	TRBV27	TRBJ2-7	TRBD2	TGTGCCAGCAGTTTAACCAGACTAGCGGGAGGCTACGAGCAGTACTTC	CASSLTRLAGGYEQYF
-	12	TRBV28	TRBJ1-2	TRBD1	TGTGCGGTAGGGGGCGGAAACTATGGCTACACCTTC	CAVGGGNYGYTF
-	11	TRBV20-1	TRBJ2-5	-	TGCAGTGCTAACGCGGCCAGGACCCAGTACTTC	CSANAARTQYF
-	13	TRBV4-2	TRBJ1-1	-	TGTGCCAGCAGCTTGGTGGAGAGCACTGAAGCTTTCTTT	CASSLVESTEAFF
-	14	TRBV11-2	TRBJ2-3	-	TGTGCCAGCAGCTTGAGGACTAGCACAGATACGCAGTATTTT	CASSLRTSTDTQYF
-	16	TRBV5-5	TRBJ2-5	TRBD2	TGTGCCAGCAGCTCGGGACTAGCGGGGGGACAAGAGACCCAGTACTTC	CASSSGLAGGQETQYF
-	13	TRBV7-2	TRBJ2-1	TRBD1	TGTGCCAGCAGCTCTCGGACAGGCGATGAGCAGTTCTTC	CASSSRTGDEQFF
-	16	TRBV7-3	TRBJ2-1	TRBD2	TGTGCCAGCAGCACACCGGGACTAGCGGGAGGTAATGAGCAGTTCTTC	CASSTPGLAGGNEQFF
-	13	TRBV27	TRBJ2-7	-	TGTGCCAGCAGTTTTTTGGGGGGCTACGAGCAGTACTTC	CASSFLGGYEQYF
-	15	TRBV30	TRBJ2-1	-	TGTGCCTGGAGTGAAAATTTCGGGGGTTACAATGAGCAGTTCTTC	CAWSENFGGYNEQFF
-	16	TRBV7-2	TRBJ1-5	-	TGTGCCAGCAGCTTAGTAGCCGGGGGTGGGAATCAGCCCCAGCATTTT	CASSLVAGGGNQPQHF
-	16	TRBV19	TRBJ2-1	-	TGTGCCAGTAGTAGAAACAGGGAATACACCTACAATGAGCAGTTCTTC	CASSRNREYTYNEQFF
-	17	TRBV7-3	TRBJ2-1	TRBD2	TGTGCCAGCAGCTTATCCGGGGGGACTTTCTCCTACAATGAGCAGTTCTTC	CASSLSGGTFSYNEQFF
-	18	TRBV19	TRBJ2-3	-	TGTGCCAGTAGTATCGCCCCCTTTTGGGGGACCAGCACAGATACGCAGTATTTT	CASSIAPFWGTSTDTQYF
-	12	TRBV28	TRBJ1-2	-	TGTGCCAGCAGTTTAGGGGGCTATGGCTACACCTTC	CASSLGGYGYTF
once	13	TRBV2	TRBJ2-3	-	TGTGCCAGCAGCCCCCTTAAAACAGATACGCAGTATTTT	CASSPLKTDTQYF
-	13	TRBV18	TRBJ2-2	-	TGTGCCAGCTCAAAAGGTGCCACCGGGGAGCTGTTTTTT	CASSKGATGELFF
-	19	TRBV7-7	TRBJ2-2	TRBD2	TGTGCTAGCAGCCCCACCCTCGGACACAAACTAGCGGGAGCCGGGGAGCTGTTTTTT	CASSPTLGHKLAGAGELFF
-	11	TRBV28	TRBJ2-7	-	TGTGCCAGCGGGAGATCCTACGAGCAGTACTTC	CASGRSYEQYF
-	14	TRBV30	TRBJ1-1	-	TGTGCCTGGAGTGTTGGGCATTGGGACACTGAAGCTTTCTTT	CAWSVGHWDTEAFF
-	13	TRBV19	TRBJ2-3	-	TGTGCCAGTAGGGGCAGGGGGGCAGATACGCAGTATTTT	CASRGRGADTQYF
once	15	TRBV7-2	TRBJ1-4	-	TGTGCCAGCAGCCCCCACGGATCAACTAATGAAAAACTGTTTTTT	CASSPHGSTNEKLFF
-	11	TRBV20-1	TRBJ1-1	-	TGCAGTGGCAAGGTGAACACTGAAGCTTTCTTT	CSGKVNTEAFF
-	15	TRBV21-1	TRBJ2-6	-	TGTGCCAGCACCAACCGACAGGGTGGGGCCAACGTCCTGACTTTC	CASTNRQGGANVLTF
once	11	TRBV20-1	TRBJ1-1	-	TGCAGTGCTAGAGTCATCACTGAAGCTTTCTTT	CSARVITEAFF
-	14	TRBV7-7	TRBJ2-5	TRBD2	TGTGCCAGCAGCTTAGGACTAGCGGGAGAGACCCAGTACTTC	CASSLGLAGETQYF